The 22 T cell receptor beta chains in this list originate from one sample, sequenced in a study of lymphopenia after photon versus proton radiotherapy. Profiling relied on immunoSEQ multiplex PCR, and the TCRdb table lists in-frame clones only, not all of them. The sample comprises about 30,000 clones, nearly 95% of which are singletons, and under 0.8% rests with the top ten. The starting material was peripheral blood, obtained from a patient treated with photon-based radiotherapy. These receptors were obtained from a woman in her forties or fifties with cholangiocarcinoma.

This clone has a single count. This chain links TRBV7-2 with TRBJ2-1, with D hard to call. The CDR3 length is 13 residues. Trimming removed 5 bases from V and 0 bases from J, with 5 bases in between. Germline assignment: CDR1 SGHTA and CDR2 FQGNSA. As DNA, the CDR3 is TGTGCCAGCAGCCAAGACTCCTACAATGAGCAGTTCTTC. Protein sequence: CASSQDSYNEQFF.

The chain carries TRBV2 and TRBJ1-2; 8 nucleotides line up with TRBD1. With 7 bases clipped from V and 8 bases from J, the junction kept 12 bases outside the gene matches. From germline, CDR1 is SNHLY and CDR2 FYNNEI. This CDR3 comprises 14 residues. The CDR3 bases are TGTGCCAGCAAAGTGGGGTGGACAGGGACCGGCTACACCTTC. Translation: CASKVGWTGTGYTF.

This chain connects TRBV11-2 to TRBJ1-1, with D hard to call. The CDR3 consists of 15 residues. The V gene lost 6 bases and the J gene lost 1 base, with 15 bases spanning the gap. Germline V gives CDR1 SGHAT, CDR2 FQNNGV. DNA of the CDR3: TGTGCCAGCAGACCGACCACGGAGGGGAACACTGAAGCTTTCTTT. Amino acid sequence: CASRPTTEGNTEAFF.

The genes are TRBV5-1 and TRBJ2-1; TRBD1 aligns across 9 bases. Germline CDR1 and CDR2: SGHRS and YFSETQ. The J segment lost 7 bases and the V segment lost 4 bases, leaving 9 bases of the junction unmatched. The CDR3 totals 15 residues. CDR3 sequence (DNA): TGCGCCAGCAGCCCAGGGACAGGGAGGACGAATGAGCAGTTCTTC. Amino acids: CASSPGTGRTNEQFF.

This rearrangement joins TRBV29-1 to TRBJ2-1, with D perhaps given as TRBD1 or TRBD2 (5 bases each). The V and J ends lost 7 bases and 6 bases respectively, with 16 bases between them. Germline V gene sequence: CDR1 SQVTM, CDR2 ANQGSEA. This CDR3 has 13 amino acids. In DNA form, the CDR3 reads TGCAGCGCTCCGGGACGGAGACCCAATGAGCAGTTCTTC. The encoded protein is CSAPGRRPNEQFF.

The rearrangement joins TRBV19 to TRBJ2-1; weak D call: TRBD2 (5 bases). CDR1 is LNHDA, CDR2 SQIVND, per germline (reference sequence). The CDR3 is 16 amino acids. With 5 bases removed from V and 0 bases from J, the gap between germline ends came to 14 bases. The chain's CDR3 is CASSLNTGSSYNEQFF. CDR3 bases: TGTGCCAGTAGTCTAAATACTGGGAGCTCCTACAATGAGCAGTTCTTC.

The CDR3 region has the DNA TGTGCCAGCAGCACTTCCAGCAGGGCCCCCGGGGAGCTGTTTTTT. It is translated as CASSTSSRAPGELFF. This sequence joins TRBV7-2 and TRBJ2-2, with D possibly matching TRBD1 (5 bases). V lost 5 bases and J 6 bases, leaving 16 bases between the germline ends. The CDR3 loop spans 15 amino acids. Germline-derived CDR1 and CDR2 are SGHTA and FQGNSA.

Only one count was recorded for this clone. The chain couples TRBV14 to TRBJ2-1; TRBD2 aligns across 14 bases. Germline V gene lookup returns CDR1 SGHDN and CDR2 FVKESK. This CDR3 comprises 20 residues. J lost 1 base, V lost 4 bases, and 12 bases had no gene match. The CDR3 is CASSRRLAGGLEESYNEQFF. In DNA form, the CDR3 reads TGTGCCAGCAGCCGGCGACTAGCGGGGGGGCTTGAAGAGTCCTACAATGAGCAGTTCTTC. The full variable domain, its missing parts supplied by reference TRBV14 and TRBJ2-1, is EAGVTQFPSHSVIEKGQTVTLRCDPISGHDNLYWYRRVMGKEIKFLLHFVKESKQDESGMPNNRFLAERTGGTYSTLKVQPAELEDSGVYFCASSRRLAGGLEESYNEQFFGPGTRLTVL.

The rearrangement joins TRBV6-5 to TRBJ2-1; a possible D gene is TRBD2 (7 bases). V gave up 6 bases and J gave up 6 bases, with 12 bases separating them. Germline V gene data show CDR1 as MNHEY and CDR2 as SVGAGI. CDR3 size: 13 residues. DNA of the CDR3: TGTGCCAGCAGGAGGGGGGGGCTCAATGAGCAGTTCTTC. Its protein is CASRRGGLNEQFF.

The V gene is TRBV27, the J gene TRBJ2-7, with 9 nucleotides matching TRBD1. This CDR3 has 16 amino acids. Germline values: CDR1 MNHEY, CDR2 SMNVEV (reference sequence). V was clipped by 3 bases and J by 2 bases; unmatched bases: 8. The CDR3 is CASSFYSGTGTYEQYF. The CDR3 DNA follows: TGTGCCAGCAGTTTTTACTCCGGGACAGGGACCTACGAGCAGTACTTC.

The chain links TRBV28 to TRBJ1-1, with 7 bases identical to TRBD1. CDR1 and CDR2 from the germline V gene are MDHEN and SYDVKM. The CDR3 length is 16 residues. V lost 5 bases and J lost 0; bases outside the gene matches: 9. The CDR3 sequence is CASSPPIQGMNTEAFF. The DNA of the CDR3 is TGTGCCAGCAGTCCCCCCATACAGGGGATGAACACTGAAGCTTTCTTT.

The J gene is TRBJ1-1, the V gene TRBV5-4; 8 bases align to TRBD1. CDR1 and CDR2 from the germline V gene are SGHNT and YYREEE (reference sequence). The CDR3 has 15 amino acids. The V and J ends lost 4 bases and 3 bases, in that order; junction bases with no gene match: 8. Here the CDR3 reads CASSHGGQEDTEAFF. CDR3 DNA sequence: TGTGCCAGCAGCCACGGGGGACAGGAGGACACTGAAGCTTTCTTT.

The rearrangement uses TRBV9 and TRBJ2-4, with 7 positions matching TRBD1. Germline CDR1 and CDR2: SGDLS and YYNGEE. CDR3 length: 15 residues. Trimming removed 2 bases from V and 7 bases from J; junction bases left unmatched: 9. The CDR3 bases are TGTGCCAGCAGCGTGGACGACAGGGATGGGAACATTCAGTACTTC. Protein: CASSVDDRDGNIQYF.

The V gene is TRBV12-5, the J gene TRBJ1-2, with 9 positions matching TRBD1. The V gene end was trimmed by 1 base and the J gene end by 3 bases; junction bases not matched to a gene: 3. The CDR3 is 15 amino acids. CDR1 and CDR2 from the germline V gene are LGHNT and FRNRAP. CDR3 in DNA: TGTGCTAGTGGTTTGGGGACAGGGGAGTACTATGGCTACACCTTC. It encodes CASGLGTGEYYGYTF.

This clone was observed once. The chain couples TRBV27 to TRBJ2-1; maybe TRBD1 (5 bases). Trimming cost V 5 bases and J 7 bases, with 9 bases left between them. Looked up from germline, CDR1 is MNHEY and CDR2 is SMNVEV (reference sequence). The CDR3 extends over 12 amino acids. The CDR3 DNA sequence: TGTGCCAGCAGTCCCAGGGTTAATGAGCAGTTCTTC. Translated, it gives CASSPRVNEQFF.

The chain carries TRBV7-9 and TRBJ2-5; D is uncertain. The CDR3 covers 15 residues. Germline CDR1 SEHNR, CDR2 FQNEAQ (reference sequence). V was cut by 2 bases and J by 2 bases, with 12 bases left in between. CDR3 DNA: TGTGCCAGCAGCTTAAACTCAGTTCGACAAGAGACCCAGTACTTC. Translated, it gives CASSLNSVRQETQYF.

This rearrangement joins TRBV6-5 to TRBJ1-2; D is undetermined. CDR1 is MNHEY and CDR2 is SVGAGI in the germline V gene. CDR3 length equals 13 residues. V lost 9 bases and J lost 4, with 15 bases in between. The CDR3 spells CARPTPRGYGYTF. The CDR3 nucleotides are TGTGCCAGACCGACGCCACGCGGCTATGGCTACACCTTC.

In its sample, this clone was seen once. This chain uses TRBV30 with TRBJ1-1, with D possibly matching TRBD1 (6 bases). In germline, CDR1 is GTSNPN, CDR2 SVGIG (reference sequence). The CDR3 totals 13 residues. V gave up 4 bases and J gave up 3 bases, with 12 bases separating them. The CDR3 DNA follows: TGTGCCTGGAACTCGGGGGCGCACACTGAAGCTTTCTTT. Its translation is CAWNSGAHTEAFF.

This clone was seen once. The CDR3 DNA follows: TGCAGCGTCCCGGGAGGGGGCTTAAGCTACACCTTC. It translates to CSVPGGGLSYTF. The chain links TRBV29-1 to TRBJ1-2; 7 bases match TRBD1. V was pared by 6 bases and J by 9 bases, with 10 bases of the junction left unmatched. Germline V gene data show CDR1 as SQVTM and CDR2 as ANQGSEA. The CDR3 has 12 residues.

The J gene is TRBJ1-2, the V gene TRBV28, with D possibly being TRBD1 (6 bases). Between the trimmed V and J ends, which lost 5 bases and 8 bases, there was a span of 21 bases. This CDR3 contains 15 residues. Per germline, CDR1 MDHEN and CDR2 SYDVKM. Here the CDR3 DNA reads TGTGCCAGCAGTCCCCCACCAGGGGCCGGGGACGGCTACACCTTC. Protein sequence: CASSPPPGAGDGYTF.

This clone was seen a handful of times. The rearrangement links TRBV29-1 to TRBJ2-6; a possible D gene is TRBD1 (6 bases). Germline-derived CDR1 and CDR2 are SQVTM and ANQGSEA. The CDR3 is 15 amino acids. The V and J ends lost 3 bases and 2 bases respectively, with 11 bases between them. The CDR3 here is CSVEGAGAGANVLTF. As DNA, the CDR3 is TGCAGCGTTGAGGGGGCGGGCGCTGGGGCCAACGTCCTGACTTTC.

The V gene is TRBV2, the J gene TRBJ1-2; the D is unclear. The CDR3 contains 13 residues. Germline V lookup: CDR1 SNHLY, CDR2 FYNNEI. V lost 2 bases and J lost 4, with 8 bases in between. Written as DNA, the CDR3 is TGTGCCAGCAGTGAAAACAGCCTCTATGGCTACACCTTC. This sequence encodes CASSENSLYGYTF.